This T cell receptor beta chain was sequenced for a study of T cells in narcolepsy. Study-wide context: Enrolled donors included narcolepsy type 1 or type 2 patients and healthy controls.

Study-wide results and caveats: No autoreactive T cell clone sequences appeared in some memory CD4+ repertoires. Comparing one patient's CSF and blood CD4+ clonotypes highlighted HCRT- and TRIB2-specific autoreactive clonotypes. Blood of same and different patients, but not healthy controls, reportedly held recurring autoreactive clonotypes.

Method: immunoSEQ multiplex PCR; TCRdb's copy keeps in-frame clones and lacks some. Among about 35,000 clones listed, roughly 86% were seen once. For this clone: The antigen remains unidentified.

The CDR3 sequence is 13 residues long. Germline lookup yields CDR1 SGHTA and CDR2 FQGNSA. V lost 5 bases, J lost 13 bases, and 20 bases lay in between. The source material was memory (CD45RA-) CD4+ T cells from blood. The gene calls are TRBV7-2 and TRBJ1-2; maybe TRBD1 (6 bases). The sequence was collected from a human donor in good health. The chain's CDR3 is CASSAGAQGDCTF. DNA for the CDR3: TGTGCCAGCAGCGCAGGGGCCCAGGGAGACTGCACCTTC. Based on the CDR3 plus reference TRBV7-2 and TRBJ1-2, the full variable domain is GAGVSQSPSNKVTEKGKDVELRCDPISGHTALYWYRQSLGQGLEFLIYFQGNSAPDKSGLPSDRFSAERTGGSVSTLTIQRTQQEDSAVYLCASSAGAQGDCTFGSGTRLTVV.